The rows below give T cell receptor beta chains drawn from one sample of a study of blood T cell repertoires in COVID-19. The method was immunoSEQ multiplex PCR; TCRdb's version includes in-frame clones alone and lacks a portion of them. In the table there are some 200,000 clones, around 84% of which are singletons. Sequences were obtained from peripheral blood. Every receptor here comes from a man of 80 years or more with acute or convalescent COVID-19. The CDR3 runs from the conserved cysteine through the conserved F or W. A D gene is named only where the DNA matches it firmly. Size is omitted from some rows. Given values are once, few, many or a class for expanded clones.

TRBJ2-5 | . | TRBV2 | TRBD1 | TGTGCCAGCAGTACTATTCCCGGGACAGAAGAGACCCAGTACTTC | CASSTIPGTEETQYF
TRBJ2-7 | few | TRBV19 | . | TGTGCCAGTAGTATGGCAGGGGTCGGAACCTACGAGCAGTACTTC | CASSMAGVGTYEQYF
TRBJ2-7 | . | TRBV7-8 | TRBD2 | TGTGCCAGCAGTCCGTCGGGACTATCGAACGAGCAGTACTTC | CASSPSGLSNEQYF
TRBJ1-6 | . | TRBV18 | TRBD1 | TGTGCCAGCTCACCCTCAGGGGGTGGCTCACCCCTCCACTTT | CASSPSGGGSPLHF
TRBJ2-5 | . | TRBV5-1 | . | TGCGCCAGCAGCCCCGGCCTAGTACGGGGGCAAGAGACCCAGTACTTC | CASSPGLVRGQETQYF
TRBJ2-1 | . | TRBV19 | TRBD1 | TGTGCCAGTACCTCGGACAGGGGCTTTAACAATGAGCAGTTCTTC | CASTSDRGFNNEQFF
TRBJ2-1 | . | TRBV20-1 | . | TGCAGTGCTAGACCCAGGTTTGAGCAGTTCTTC | CSARPRFEQFF
TRBJ2-1 | few | TRBV10-1 | TRBD2 | TGCGCCAGCAGCGAACTAGCGGGAGTTTCACATGAGCAGTTCTTC | CASSELAGVSHEQFF
TRBJ2-1 | . | TRBV5-4 | . | TGTGCCAGCAGCTTGGACAGGCGCAATGAGCAGTTCTTC | CASSLDRRNEQFF
TRBJ2-1 | . | TRBV19 | TRBD2 | TGTGCCAGTAGTCGGACTAGAAATGAGCAGTTCTTC | CASSRTRNEQFF
TRBJ1-5 | . | TRBV4-1 | TRBD1 | TGCGCCAGCAGCCAAGTCTGGCAGGGGGACCAGCCCCAGCATTTT | CASSQVWQGDQPQHF
TRBJ2-3 | . | TRBV19 | TRBD1 | TGTGCCAGTAGTCGACAGGGAGTCACAGATACGCAGTATTTT | CASSRQGVTDTQYF
TRBJ2-7 | . | TRBV7-2 | TRBD1 | TGTGCCAGCAGCGCGGACAGGGGAGTTCGCGACTTC | CASSADRGVRDF
TRBJ1-1 | . | TRBV7-2 | . | TGTGCCAGCAGCTTAGGGGCAGGGATCCTCAAGGGTGAAGCTTTCTTT | CASSLGAGILKGEAFF
TRBJ2-7 | once | TRBV6-5 | . | TGTGCCAGCAGTTACTCTCGACGGGGGTTCGCCTACGAGCAGTACTTC | CASSYSRRGFAYEQYF
TRBJ2-2 | once | TRBV12-3/TRBV12-4 | . | TGTGCCAGCAAGAGGACGAACACCGGGGAGCTGTTTTTT | CASKRTNTGELFF
TRBJ2-1 | . | TRBV6-5 | . | TGTGCCCACAAATACAGGGTGGAAGACAATGAGCAGTTCTTC | CAHKYRVEDNEQFF
TRBJ1-3 | . | TRBV28 | . | TGTGCCAGCAGTTTACAGGGTGGAAACACCATATATTTT | CASSLQGGNTIYF
TRBJ2-3 | . | TRBV19 | . | TGTGCCAGTAGCAGCGGACTAGGACAGCCTAGCACAGATACGCAGTATTTT | CASSSGLGQPSTDTQYF
TRBJ2-5 | . | TRBV28 | TRBD1 | TGTGCCAGCAGTTCCCAAGACAGGGATAGAAAGACCCAGTACTTC | CASSSQDRDRKTQYF
TRBJ2-2 | . | TRBV20-1 | . | TGCAGTGCCCCCCTTGTAAGGGAGCTGTTTTTT | CSAPLVRELFF
TRBJ1-2 | . | TRBV19 | TRBD1 | TGTGCCAGTACCCCGACAGGGGGAATAGCAGCGTACTATGGCTACACCTTC | CASTPTGGIAAYYGYTF
TRBJ1-6 | . | TRBV5-5 | TRBD1 | TGTGCCAGCAGCAAGGGACAGGGGGAATATTCACCCCTCCACTTT | CASSKGQGEYSPLHF
TRBJ2-3 | once | TRBV7-2 | TRBD2 | TGTGCCAGCAGCCTTAATAGCGGGAGAGCGGATACGCAGTATTTT | CASSLNSGRADTQYF
TRBJ1-1 | few | TRBV5-6 | . | TGTGCCAGCAGCTTGTACAGCTACAACACTGAAGCTTTCTTT | CASSLYSYNTEAFF
TRBJ1-2 | . | TRBV19 | . | TGTGCCAGTAGTTTAGCCCAGACAATCTATGGCTACACCTTC | CASSLAQTIYGYTF
TRBJ2-3 | . | TRBV6-5 | TRBD2 | TGTGCCAGCAAAGCGGGAGGAGGAGATACGCAGTATTTT | CASKAGGGDTQYF
TRBJ1-5 | . | TRBV27 | TRBD1 | TGTGCCAGCAGTTCCAACACAGGGGGCAATCAGCCCCAGCATTTT | CASSSNTGGNQPQHF
TRBJ2-1 | . | TRBV2 | TRBD2 | TGTGCCAGCAGTGAGTACCGACTAGCGGACAATGAGCAGTTCTTC | CASSEYRLADNEQFF
TRBJ2-3 | . | TRBV9 | . | TGTGCCAGCAGCGTTTGGACCCACAGGAAGGATACGCAGTATTTT | CASSVWTHRKDTQYF
TRBJ2-7 | . | TRBV18 | . | TGTGCCAGCTCACCCGGGACAAACTACGAGCAGTACTTC | CASSPGTNYEQYF
TRBJ1-2 | . | TRBV19 | TRBD1 | TGTGCCAGTAGGGGACAGGGGTCTGATGGCTACACCTTC | CASRGQGSDGYTF
TRBJ2-5 | . | TRBV12-3/TRBV12-4 | TRBD1 | TGTGCCAGCAGTAGGACAGGGGGAGAGACCCAGTACTTC | CASSRTGGETQYF
TRBJ2-2 | few | TRBV18 | . | TGTGCCAGCTCACCACGGCTCTCAGGCGGGGAGCTGTTTTTT | CASSPRLSGGELFF
TRBJ2-2 | . | TRBV30 | . | TGTGCCTGGAGTGCCAAGAGGAGATCGAACACCGGGGAGCTGTTTTTT | CAWSAKRRSNTGELFF
TRBJ1-1 | . | TRBV19 | TRBD1 | TGTGCCAGTAAATCGGACAGGTCGGCCACTGAAGCTTTCTTT | CASKSDRSATEAFF
TRBJ2-2 | . | TRBV5-5 | TRBD2 | TGTGCCAGCAGCTTGGTTCTGTCTAGCGGGAGGCCGTACACCGGGGAGCTGTTTTTT | CASSLVLSSGRPYTGELFF
TRBJ2-1 | . | TRBV19 | . | TGTGCCAGTAGTACCTATGGGCAGGGAAGGAGGGTTGAGCAGTTCTTC | CASSTYGQGRRVEQFF
TRBJ2-7 | . | TRBV5-1 | . | TGCGCCAGCAGCTTGGAAGGGGATGACTACGAGCAGTACTTC | CASSLEGDDYEQYF
TRBJ2-2 | . | TRBV3-1/TRBV3-2 | TRBD1 | TGTGCCAGCAGCCGGACAGGGGTCCCCGGGGAGCTGTTTTTT | CASSRTGVPGELFF
TRBJ1-5 | . | TRBV19 | . | TGTGCCAGTAGTAACCCGACAGGCAATCAGCCCCAGCATTTT | CASSNPTGNQPQHF
TRBJ2-4 | . | TRBV7-2 | TRBD1 | TGTGCCAGCAGCTCCGGGACAGGGACGAACATTCAGTACTTC | CASSSGTGTNIQYF
TRBJ1-5 | . | TRBV28 | . | TGTGCCAGCAGTTTGGCGGGGGGTCAAACGCAGCCCCAGCATTTT | CASSLAGGQTQPQHF
TRBJ2-7 | . | TRBV5-4 | . | TGTGCCAGCAGCTTGGCAGGGATCCACGAGCAGTACTTC | CASSLAGIHEQYF
TRBJ2-6 | . | TRBV3-1/TRBV3-2 | . | TGTGCCAGCAGCCACCCAGTGAGGGATGGGGCCAACGTCCTGACTTTC | CASSHPVRDGANVLTF
TRBJ2-3 | . | TRBV9 | TRBD2 | TGTGCCAGCAGCCCCTATAGCGGGAGGGCGGGCACAGATACGCAGTATTTT | CASSPYSGRAGTDTQYF
TRBJ2-1 | . | TRBV18 | TRBD1 | TGTGCCAGCTCACTGGGCGGGACAGGGGGCAATGAGCAGTTCTTC | CASSLGGTGGNEQFF
TRBJ2-7 | . | TRBV11-1 | TRBD2 | TGTGCCAGCAGCCCCCAGCTAGCGGCCGCCTACGAGCAGTACTTC | CASSPQLAAAYEQYF
TRBJ1-6 | . | TRBV27 | TRBD1 | TGTGCCAGCAAAGTCACAGGGGGTGATTCACCCCTCCACTTT | CASKVTGGDSPLHF
TRBJ2-2 | . | TRBV9 | . | TGTGCCAGCAGCGTAGCGGGGGCGGGAGAGGGCACCGGGGAGCTGTTTTTT | CASSVAGAGEGTGELFF
TRBJ2-1 | . | TRBV7-3 | . | TGTGCCAGCAGCTCATCGCGCCGGGACTCATCGCATGAGCAGTTCTTC | CASSSSRRDSSHEQFF
TRBJ2-5 | . | TRBV6-5 | . | TGTGCCAGCAGTTACACTGGAGGGTCGCAAGAGACCCAGTACTTC | CASSYTGGSQETQYF
TRBJ1-2 | . | TRBV28 | TRBD1 | TGTGCCAGCAGTCCGCGACAGGGATTCTATGGCTACACCTTC | CASSPRQGFYGYTF
TRBJ2-1 | . | TRBV27 | TRBD2 | TGTGCCAGCAGTTTCACTAGCGGGAGTGGCAATGAGCAGTTCTTC | CASSFTSGSGNEQFF